This is a list of T cell receptor beta chains from one sample in a study of shared clonotypes between healthy human individuals. The data were produced by immunoSEQ multiplex PCR, yet TCRdb's version contains in-frame clones alone and is incomplete. The sample shows 1.6 million or so clones, around 98.5% of them seen only once. Sequenced: naive CD4+ T cells sorted from blood. The receptor source for this set is a man aged 25 to 45 in good health. Both conserved end residues are part of each CDR3. D genes are given only for firm matches. Where a row states a size, it is once, few, many or the class of an expanded clone; other rows omit it.

d_call	v_call	clone_size	j_call	cdr3_nt	cdr3_aa
.	TRBV6-1	.	TRBJ1-4	TGTGCCAGCAGTAAGACAGGAGGAAATGAAAAACTGTTTTTT	CASSKTGGNEKLFF
.	TRBV30	.	TRBJ2-7	TGTGCCTGGAGTGTACTAACAGGTTACGAGCAGTACTTC	CAWSVLTGYEQYF
.	TRBV10-1	.	TRBJ2-3	TGCGCCAGCAGTGTTTGGAGCGGGCGCACAGATACGCAGTATTTT	CASSVWSGRTDTQYF
TRBD2	TRBV7-8	.	TRBJ2-1	TGTGCCAGCAGCTTACCTCCGGGACTAAGATCCACCGAGCAGTTCTTC	CASSLPPGLRSTEQFF
.	TRBV4-1	.	TRBJ2-7	TGCGCCAGCAGCCGCCCGGGACCAGAGAACTACGAGCAGTACTTC	CASSRPGPENYEQYF
TRBD1	TRBV7-9	.	TRBJ1-1	TGTGCCAGCAGCTTCCGGGACAGCATGAACACTGAAGCTTTCTTT	CASSFRDSMNTEAFF
TRBD2	TRBV10-3	.	TRBJ2-4	TGTGCCATCAGTGAGAGGACTAGCGGGAGGGCGGGGATTCAGTACTTC	CAISERTSGRAGIQYF
TRBD2	TRBV6-5	.	TRBJ2-7	TGTGCCAGCCATCCCTTAGGGGAGGGGTTCGAGCAGTACTTC	CASHPLGEGFEQYF
.	TRBV18	.	TRBJ2-1	TGTGCCAGCTCAGCGGTTTTAAAGGGCGGCTCCTACAATGAGCAGTTCTTC	CASSAVLKGGSYNEQFF
TRBD1	TRBV6-5	.	TRBJ1-1	TGTGCCAGCAGTTCAACAGGGGTAGAGACTGAAGCTTTCTTT	CASSSTGVETEAFF
TRBD1	TRBV6-5	.	TRBJ2-7	TGTGCCAGCAGTTACGCGACAGGGGACTTCGAGCAGTACTTC	CASSYATGDFEQYF
.	TRBV7-2	once	TRBJ2-3	TGTGCCAGCAGCTTAACGTCGACAGGTTTTTTCACAGATACGCAGTATTTT	CASSLTSTGFFTDTQYF
.	TRBV4-1	.	TRBJ2-1	TGCGCCAGCAGCCAAGTGGCCTACAATGAGCAGTTCTTC	CASSQVAYNEQFF
.	TRBV5-8	.	TRBJ1-5	TGTGCCAGCAGCCCAGGGACACGCAATCAGCCCCAGCATTTT	CASSPGTRNQPQHF
.	TRBV6-6	.	TRBJ2-5	TGTGCCAGCAGTTTCCCCGGGAACCCACAAGAGACCCAGTACTTC	CASSFPGNPQETQYF
.	TRBV19	.	TRBJ2-7	TGTGCCAGTGGAGGTCCGTTTAGCGGAACCACCTACGAGCAGTACTTC	CASGGPFSGTTYEQYF
.	TRBV7-9	.	TRBJ2-3	TGTGCCAGCAGCTCCGCAGATACGCAGTATTTT	CASSSADTQYF
.	TRBV5-4	.	TRBJ1-1	TGTGCCAGCAGCACGGGACAACTCACCACTGAAGCTTTCTTT	CASSTGQLTTEAFF
.	TRBV9	.	TRBJ2-5	TGTGCCAGCAGCGTCGCCCCGGCGGGGACCCAGTACTTC	CASSVAPAGTQYF
TRBD1	TRBV9	.	TRBJ1-3	TGTGCCAGCAGCGTCCTAGGGACAGTCGCTGGAAACACCATATATTTT	CASSVLGTVAGNTIYF
TRBD2	TRBV5-1	.	TRBJ2-1	TGCGCCAGCAGCTTGAGCCTAGCGGGTACATACAATGAGCAGTTCTTC	CASSLSLAGTYNEQFF
TRBD1	TRBV29-1	.	TRBJ2-5	TGCAGCGTTGGACAGGGGCAAGAGACCCAGTACTTC	CSVGQGQETQYF
.	TRBV27	.	TRBJ2-5	TGTGCCAGCAGTTTACATGGTGCAAGGGAGACCCAGTACTTC	CASSLHGARETQYF
.	TRBV5-5	.	TRBJ1-5	TGTGCCAGCAGCTTTTCGGCCCGCAATCAGCCCCAGCATTTT	CASSFSARNQPQHF